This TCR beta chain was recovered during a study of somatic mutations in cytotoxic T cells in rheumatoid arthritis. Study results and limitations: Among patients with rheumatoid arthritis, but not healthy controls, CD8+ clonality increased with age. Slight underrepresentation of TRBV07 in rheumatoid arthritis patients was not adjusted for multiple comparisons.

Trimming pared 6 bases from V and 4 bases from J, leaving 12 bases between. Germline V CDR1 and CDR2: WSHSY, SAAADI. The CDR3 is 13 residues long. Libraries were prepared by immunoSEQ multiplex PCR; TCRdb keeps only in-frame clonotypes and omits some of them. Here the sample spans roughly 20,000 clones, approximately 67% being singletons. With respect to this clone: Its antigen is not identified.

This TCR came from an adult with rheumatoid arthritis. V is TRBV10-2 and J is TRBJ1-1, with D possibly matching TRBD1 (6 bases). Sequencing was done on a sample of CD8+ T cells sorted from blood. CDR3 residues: CASRVGGGTEAFF. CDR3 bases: TGCGCCAGCAGAGTAGGGGGAGGCACTGAAGCTTTCTTT.